The 22 T cell receptor beta chains listed next were all sequenced from one sample in a study of cytomegalovirus exposure and HLA in healthy donors. It was with 60 Vbeta and 13 Jbeta primers that the PCR ran. The method was immunoSEQ multiplex PCR; TCRdb's version includes in-frame clones alone and lacks a portion of them. The profile covers about 140,000 clones, with 76% appearing a single time and 1.5% to 2% taken by the ten largest. Source material: PBMCs. These receptors were obtained from a man aged 35-49 years in good health and CMV-seronegative.

Turning to this clone: Additional DNA sequences in this sample encode the identical CDR3. This rearrangement joins TRBV10-1 to TRBJ2-7, with 7 bases aligning to TRBD1. The CDR3 loop spans 16 amino acids. Germline-derived CDR1 and CDR2 are WNHNN and SYGVQD (reference sequence). V dropped 6 bases and J dropped 1; count of bases not matched to a gene: 12. The CDR3 protein is CASRRNRGRRSYEQYF. The CDR3 DNA follows: TGCGCCAGCAGGCGAAACAGGGGAAGGAGATCCTACGAGCAGTACTTC.

The rearrangement links TRBV10-1 to TRBJ2-7; D is undetermined. The V end lost 3 bases, the J end lost 2 bases, and 11 bases lay between the germline ends. This CDR3 comprises 14 residues. CDR1 and CDR2 from the germline V gene are WNHNN and SYGVQD (reference sequence). The CDR3 DNA follows: TGCGCCAGCAGTGATGGAAGGAGTCCCTACGAGCAGTACTTC. This codes for CASSDGRSPYEQYF.

The CDR3 reads CASSLASGGSSYEQYF. CDR3 bases: TGTGCCAGCAGCTTAGCTTCGGGAGGGAGCTCCTACGAGCAGTACTTC. The chain carries TRBV7-9 and TRBJ2-7, with 8 positions matching TRBD2. Per the germline V gene, CDR1 is SEHNR and CDR2 is FQNEAQ (reference sequence). Trimming at V came to 0 bases and at J to 0 bases, leaving 4 bases not matched to a gene. CDR3 length: 16 amino acids.

This sequence joins TRBV28 and TRBJ2-5; D is perhaps TRBD2 (5 bases). The CDR3 contains 16 residues. Trimming took off 6 bases at V and 1 base at J, with 18 bases between the two ends. The germline CDR1 and CDR2 sequences are MDHEN and SYDVKM. The CDR3 DNA reads TGTGCCAGCAGCCGTAGAGGGCCGGGCCTCCAAGAGACCCAGTACTTC. Protein sequence: CASSRRGPGLQETQYF.

The chain is built from TRBV5-6 and TRBJ1-6; TRBD1 aligns across 9 bases. Trimming removed 2 bases from V and 5 bases from J; junction bases left unmatched: 2. This CDR3 spans 15 amino acids. Per germline, CDR1 SGHDT and CDR2 YYEEEE. CDR3 bases: TGTGCCAGCAGCTTCGGGACAGGGAATAATTCACCCCTCCACTTT. It translates to CASSFGTGNNSPLHF.

The CDR3 sequence: CASNRLAGTSSYEQYF. CDR3 sequence (DNA): TGTGCCAGCAATCGACTAGCGGGAACTAGCTCCTACGAGCAGTACTTC. The V and J genes are TRBV6-6 and TRBJ2-7, with 11 bases that match TRBD2. Germline-derived CDR1 and CDR2 are MNHNY and SVGAGI (reference sequence). The ends lost 7 bases at V and 0 bases at J; junction bases unmatched: 8. The CDR3 sequence is 16 residues long.

This chain joins TRBV19 and TRBJ1-4; unclear D gene. Per germline, CDR1 LNHDA and CDR2 SQIVND (reference sequence). CDR3 length: 14 amino acids. The V end lost 4 bases, the J end lost 5 bases, and 11 bases lay between the germline ends. In DNA form, the CDR3 reads TGTGCCAGTAGTAGCGGCAGTGCAAATGAAAAACTGTTTTTT. This codes for CASSSGSANEKLFF.

The chain links TRBV6-5 to TRBJ1-5; tentatively, D is TRBD1 (6 bases). Per germline, CDR1 MNHEY and CDR2 SVGAGI. CDR3 length: 14 residues. The ends were cut back, 5 bases at V and 5 bases at J, with 13 bases in the middle. This CDR3 is CASSGGWTDQPQHF. CDR3 sequence (DNA): TGTGCCAGCAGTGGGGGATGGACAGATCAGCCCCAGCATTTT.

Written as DNA, the CDR3 is TGCGCCACCAACTACGGGACTAGCTGTCACGAGCAGTACTTC. This translates into CATNYGTSCHEQYF. The chain has TRBV23-1 and TRBJ2-5; 9 bases line up with TRBD2. The end of the DNA aligns better with TRBJ2-7, so the J call may be wrong. TRBV23-1 is assigned to the ORF class and has an uncertain function. The CDR3 sequence is 14 residues long.

The chain couples TRBV4-1 to TRBJ1-5; no firm D call. This CDR3 is 16 amino acids long. From germline, CDR1 is MGHRA and CDR2 YSYEKL. The ends were cut back, 0 bases at V and 6 bases at J, with 15 bases in the middle. CDR3 coding DNA: TGCGCCAGCAGCCAAGATTTGGGCGGGTACGCTCAGCCCCAGCATTTT. The encoded protein is CASSQDLGGYAQPQHF.

The CDR3 nucleotides are TGTGCCAGCTCACCAGCAGGGGCGTTTGACTATGGCTACACCTTC. Protein product: CASSPAGAFDYGYTF. The rearrangement joins TRBV18 to TRBJ1-2, with D possibly being TRBD1 (6 bases). The V end lost 2 bases, the J end lost 3 bases, and 13 bases lay between the germline ends. This CDR3 contains 15 residues. Germline CDR1 and CDR2: KGHSH and LQKENI.

The chain carries TRBV5-5 and TRBJ2-4, with 12 bases fitting TRBD2. Germline CDR1 SGHKS, CDR2 YYEKEE (reference sequence). The CDR3 totals 19 residues. Losses at the gene ends were 4 bases for V and 0 bases for J; bases not matched to a gene: 11. The CDR3 loop reads CASSRLLAGGTLAKNIQYF. The CDR3 DNA reads as TGTGCCAGCAGCCGGTTGCTAGCGGGAGGGACACTAGCCAAAAACATTCAGTACTTC.

V and J are TRBV5-1 and TRBJ2-7, with 9 bases lining up with TRBD2. Per the germline V gene, CDR1 is SGHRS and CDR2 is YFSETQ. The CDR3 runs 16 residues. V dropped 0 bases and J dropped 6; count of bases not matched to a gene: 10. As DNA, the CDR3 is TGCGCCAGCAGCTTGGCCGAAGTAGCGGGAGTCGGCGAGCAGTACTTC. It yields the protein CASSLAEVAGVGEQYF.

The J gene is TRBJ1-5, the V gene TRBV6-5; TRBD1 matches 7 bases. There are 14 residues in the CDR3. The V gene's germline CDR1 is MNHEY and CDR2 SVGAGI. V was clipped by 5 bases and J by 2 bases; unmatched bases: 3. Here the CDR3 DNA reads TGTGCCAGCAGTCCCGGGACAGGCAATCAGCCCCAGCATTTT. Translation gives CASSPGTGNQPQHF.

This clone came up a few times. The chain recombines TRBV6-1 with TRBJ1-2, with 9 bases aligning to TRBD1. CDR1 and CDR2 from the germline V gene are MNHNS and SASEGT. V gave up 0 bases and J gave up 4 bases; unmatched junction bases: 6. The CDR3 is made up of 16 amino acids. Written as DNA, the CDR3 is TGTGCCAGCAGTGAAGCCCCCGGGACAGGGAGCTATGGCTACACCTTC. Amino acids: CASSEAPGTGSYGYTF.

The chain couples TRBV7-2 to TRBJ2-7; D is unresolved. Looked up from germline, CDR1 is SGHTA and CDR2 is FQGNSA. V shed 4 bases and J shed 3 bases, with 7 bases lying between them. CDR3 size: 12 residues. CDR3 in DNA: TGTGCCAGCAGCTCTGTACTCTACGAGCAGTACTTC. It translates to CASSSVLYEQYF.

The chain joins TRBV7-6 to TRBJ2-3, with D possibly TRBD2 on 6 matching bases. This CDR3 is 15 amino acids long. Trimming took off 3 bases at V and 3 bases at J, with 13 bases between the two ends. Germline assignment: CDR1 SGHVS and CDR2 FNYEAQ. CDR3 protein: CASSFGGAQTDTQYF. In nucleotides, the CDR3 is TGTGCCAGCAGCTTCGGGGGAGCACAAACAGATACGCAGTATTTT.

This chain joins TRBV19 and TRBJ2-2; D is possibly TRBD1 (6 bases). CDR3 length: 14 residues. Germline values: CDR1 LNHDA, CDR2 SQIVND (reference sequence). The ends were cut back, 4 bases at V and 1 base at J, with 7 bases in the middle. The CDR3 nucleotides read TGTGCCAGTAGTACGGACAGGAACACCGGGGAGCTGTTTTTT. It encodes CASSTDRNTGELFF. Variable domain in full (rest from reference TRBV19 and TRBJ2-2): DGGITQSPKYLFRKEGQNVTLSCEQNLNHDAMYWYRQDPGQGLRLIYYSQIVNDFQKGDIAEGYSVSREKKESFPLTVTSAQKNPTAFYLCASSTDRNTGELFFGEGSRLTVL.

The rearrangement joins TRBV30 to TRBJ1-6, with 10 bases that match TRBD1. Germline CDR1 reads GTSNPN; CDR2 reads SVGIG (reference sequence). Trimming cost V 5 bases and J 10 bases; bases outside gene matches: 5. The CDR3 runs 13 residues. CDR3 sequence: CAWVRDRGSPLHF. Here the CDR3 DNA reads TGTGCCTGGGTCCGGGACAGGGGATCACCCCTCCACTTT.

This clone was observed a handful of times. The chain has TRBV4-2 and TRBJ1-1; 9 bases are shared with TRBD1. Unmatched junction bases numbered 5, after V lost 1 base and J lost 5 bases. The CDR3 length is 15 residues. Germline CDR1 reads LGHNA; CDR2 reads YNFKEQ. This CDR3 is CASSQGDRDGTEAFF. The CDR3 DNA reads TGTGCCAGCAGCCAAGGGGACAGGGATGGAACTGAAGCTTTCTTT.

The CDR3 sequence is CASSLGALANEQFF. CDR3 DNA: TGTGCCAGCAGCTTAGGGGCCCTAGCCAATGAGCAGTTCTTC. V is TRBV11-3 and J is TRBJ2-1; D may be TRBD2 (5 bases). Looked up from germline, CDR1 is SGHNT and CDR2 is YENEEA. The CDR3 loop spans 14 amino acids. V gave up 1 base and J gave up 6 bases, with 10 bases separating them.

The chain carries TRBV27 and TRBJ1-1, with D unresolved. CDR3 length equals 14 residues. V was cut by 10 bases and J by 4 bases, with 19 bases left in between. Germline values: CDR1 MNHEY, CDR2 SMNVEV (reference sequence). CDR3 coding DNA: TGTGCCACCCGGGGTGACCCCACTTTCACTGAAGCTTTCTTT. This sequence encodes CATRGDPTFTEAFF.